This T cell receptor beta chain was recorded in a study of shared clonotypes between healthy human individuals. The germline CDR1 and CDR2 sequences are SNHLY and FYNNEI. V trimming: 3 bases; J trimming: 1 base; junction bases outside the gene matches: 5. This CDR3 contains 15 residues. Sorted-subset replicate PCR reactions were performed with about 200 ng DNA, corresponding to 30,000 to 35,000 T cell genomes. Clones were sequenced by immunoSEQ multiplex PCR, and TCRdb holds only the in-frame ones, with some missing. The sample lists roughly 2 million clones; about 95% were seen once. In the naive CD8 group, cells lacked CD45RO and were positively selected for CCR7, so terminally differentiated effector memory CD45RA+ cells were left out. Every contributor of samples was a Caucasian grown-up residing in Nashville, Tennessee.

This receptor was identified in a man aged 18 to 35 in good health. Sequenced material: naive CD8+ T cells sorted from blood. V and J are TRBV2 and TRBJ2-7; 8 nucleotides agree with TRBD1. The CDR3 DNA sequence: TGTGCCAGCAGTGACGACAGGGGCCCATCCTACGAGCAGTACTTC. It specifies CASSDDRGPSYEQYF. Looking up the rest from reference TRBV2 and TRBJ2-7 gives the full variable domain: EPEVTQTPSHQVTQMGQEVILRCVPISNHLYFYWYRQILGQKVEFLVSFYNNEISEKSEIFDDQFSVERPDGSNFTLKIRSTKLEDSAMYFCASSDDRGPSYEQYFGPGTRLTVT.